Each of the 14 T cell receptor beta chains below was sequenced from the same sample in a study of blood T cell repertoires in COVID-19. The data were produced by immunoSEQ multiplex PCR, yet TCRdb's version contains in-frame clones alone and is incomplete. This sample has hundreds of thousands of clones; about 87% occur once, and the top ten carry just over 2.5%. Sequencing input: PBMCs or T cells enriched from blood (not recorded which). These receptors all stem from a woman aged 25 to 39 with acute COVID-19.

The rearrangement uses TRBV29-1 and TRBJ1-2, with D possibly being TRBD1 (5 bases). This CDR3 has 13 amino acids. Germline V gives CDR1 SQVTM, CDR2 ANQGSEA. Trimming shortened V by 2 bases and J by 7 bases, and 14 bases separated the two germline ends. The chain's CDR3 is CSVETYFDSGYTF. The CDR3 nucleotides are TGCAGCGTTGAAACCTATTTCGACAGTGGCTACACCTTC.

This chain connects TRBV7-9 to TRBJ1-5, with D tentatively TRBD1 (6 bases). This CDR3 comprises 12 residues. Germline V gene data show CDR1 as SEHNR and CDR2 as FQNEAQ (reference sequence). V was shortened by 6 bases and J by 6 bases, with 9 bases between the two germline ends. The CDR3 sequence: CASSIGGQPQHF. The CDR3 region has the DNA TGTGCCAGCAGTATAGGGGGTCAGCCCCAGCATTTT.

The V gene is TRBV14, the J gene TRBJ1-1; a weak D match, TRBD1 (6 bases). V was shortened by 4 bases and J by 7 bases, with 13 bases between the two germline ends. The CDR3 has 13 residues. Germline V gene sequence: CDR1 SGHDN, CDR2 FVKESK. CDR3 sequence reads: CASSLLGGDEAFF. The DNA of the CDR3 is TGTGCCAGCAGCCTTTTAGGGGGGGATGAAGCTTTCTTT. Together with reference TRBV14 and TRBJ1-1, the CDR3 gives the full variable domain: EAGVTQFPSHSVIEKGQTVTLRCDPISGHDNLYWYRRVMGKEIKFLLHFVKESKQDESGMPNNRFLAERTGGTYSTLKVQPAELEDSGVYFCASSLLGGDEAFFGQGTRLTVV.

The chain has TRBV27 and TRBJ1-4; D gene unclear. Germline CDR1 MNHEY, CDR2 SMNVEV (reference sequence). The length of the CDR3 is 15 residues. V was trimmed by 5 bases and J by 0 bases, leaving 10 bases between them. DNA for the CDR3: TGTGCCAGCAGTCTAGAGGGTGCAACTAATGAAAAACTGTTTTTT. Residues: CASSLEGATNEKLFF. The variable domain in full, completed from reference TRBV27 and TRBJ1-4, reads EAQVTQNPRYLITVTGKKLTVTCSQNMNHEYMSWYRQDPGLGLRQIYYSMNVEVTDKGDVPEGYKVSRKEKRNFPLILESPSPNQTSLYFCASSLEGATNEKLFFGSGTQLSVL.

V is TRBV30 and J is TRBJ1-5; D might be TRBD1 (5 bases). V lost 0 bases and J lost 4, with 16 bases in between. Germline V CDR1 and CDR2: GTSNPN, SVGIG (reference sequence). The CDR3 extends over 16 amino acids. The CDR3 here is CAWSVPEGSGNQPQHF. In DNA form, the CDR3 reads TGTGCCTGGAGTGTACCGGAGGGGTCGGGTAATCAGCCCCAGCATTTT.

The rearrangement uses TRBV6-2 or TRBV6-3 and TRBJ1-1; the match to TRBD1 covers 8 bases. Per the germline V gene, CDR1 is MNHEY and CDR2 is SVGEGT. Trimming removed 0 bases from V and 1 base from J; junction bases left unmatched: 4. CDR3 size: 16 residues. The CDR3 loop is CASSYSSGTGNTEAFF. The CDR3 nucleotides read TGTGCCAGCAGTTACTCGTCCGGGACAGGGAACACTGAAGCTTTCTTT.

The J gene is TRBJ1-2, the V gene TRBV7-9; weak D call: TRBD1 (6 bases). CDR1 is SEHNR, CDR2 FQNEAQ, per germline (reference sequence). The V end lost 1 base, the J end lost 6 bases, and 9 bases lay between the germline ends. The CDR3 runs 13 residues. The CDR3 is CASSLGTVHGYTF. CDR3 DNA: TGTGCCAGCAGCTTAGGGACAGTTCATGGCTACACCTTC.

The chain is built from TRBV5-1 and TRBJ2-6; D is ambiguous. This CDR3 is 14 amino acids long. Germline values: CDR1 SGHRS, CDR2 YFSETQ. V was shortened by 1 base and J by 2 bases, with 4 bases between the two germline ends. Here the CDR3 reads CASSLTAGANVLTF. The CDR3 nucleotides read TGCGCCAGCAGCTTGACAGCTGGGGCCAACGTCCTGACTTTC.

The V and J genes are TRBV10-2 and TRBJ1-1, with D perhaps matching TRBD1 (5 bases). Looked up from germline, CDR1 is WSHSY and CDR2 is SAAADI. Trimming cost V 6 bases and J 0 bases, with 11 bases left between them. The length of the CDR3 is 14 residues. Here the CDR3 reads CASRLGPLNTEAFF. The CDR3 bases are TGCGCCAGCAGGCTGGGGCCTTTGAACACTGAAGCTTTCTTT.

This clone was observed a handful of times. The chain couples TRBV7-9 to TRBJ1-1, with 7 nucleotides matching TRBD1. The CDR3 extends over 18 amino acids. The V and J ends lost 6 bases and 1 base, in that order; junction bases with no gene match: 17. Germline V gene data show CDR1 as SEHNR and CDR2 as FQNEAQ (reference sequence). CDR3 DNA: TGTGCCAGCAGTTCATCGGACAGGCTAATCAGGGGGAACACTGAAGCTTTCTTT. Translating gives CASSSSDRLIRGNTEAFF.

This chain connects TRBV7-9 to TRBJ1-1, with D hard to call. Germline V gives CDR1 SEHNR, CDR2 FQNEAQ (reference sequence). Trimming pared 7 bases from V and 0 bases from J, leaving 12 bases between. The CDR3 sequence is 14 residues long. This CDR3 reads CASTPGEMNTEAFF. CDR3 sequence (DNA): TGTGCCAGCACCCCGGGAGAGATGAACACTGAAGCTTTCTTT.

The chain couples TRBV18 to TRBJ1-1, with D possibly matching TRBD1 (6 bases). V gave up 6 bases and J gave up 0 bases, with 14 bases separating them. Germline-derived CDR1 and CDR2 are KGHSH and LQKENI. The CDR3 covers 15 residues. CDR3: CASSPGQQMNTEAFF. In DNA form, the CDR3 reads TGTGCCAGCTCCCCTGGACAGCAGATGAACACTGAAGCTTTCTTT. Based on the CDR3 plus reference TRBV18 and TRBJ1-1, the full variable domain is NAGVMQNPRHLVRRRGQEARLRCSPMKGHSHVYWYRQLPEEGLKFMVYLQKENIIDESGMPKERFSAEFPKEGPSILRIQQVVRGDSAAYFCASSPGQQMNTEAFFGQGTRLTVV.

V is TRBV3-1 (or the pseudogene TRBV3-2) and J is TRBJ2-3; D is unresolved. The CDR3 sequence is 12 residues long. Germline-derived CDR1 and CDR2 are LGHDT and YNNKEL (reference sequence). V shed 1 base and J shed 4 bases, with 3 bases lying between them. Written as DNA, the CDR3 is TGTGCCAGCAGCCAAGGGCCAGATACGCAGTATTTT. It specifies CASSQGPDTQYF.

The chain uses TRBV19 and TRBJ1-4; TRBD1 agrees at 11 bases. The V gene end was trimmed by 3 bases and the J gene end by 5 bases; junction bases not matched to a gene: 2. The length of the CDR3 is 15 residues. Germline V gene data show CDR1 as LNHDA and CDR2 as SQIVND (reference sequence). The CDR3: CASSIRDRGNEKLFF. For the CDR3, the DNA is TGTGCCAGTAGTATCCGGGACAGGGGGAATGAAAAACTGTTTTTT.